The following is a TCR beta chain sequence with its context. Antigen: not known. These data are taken from a study of T-cell reconstitution after alpha-beta-depleted transplantation in children. General study points: Approximately two months post-transplant, alpha-beta T cells reportedly originated from several hundred expanded graft clones. The origin of high day-60 TCRbeta diversity in some patients lay in surviving recipient T cells and thymic progenitors. At one year after transplant, newly produced T cells mostly accounted for T-cell counts and diversity.

The CDR3 sequence is 13 residues long. Trimming took 7 bases from V and 7 from J, leaving 14 bases between them. The germline V gene encodes CDR1 LGHNT and CDR2 FRNRAP. Molecular barcoding with unique molecular identifiers was used for the TCRbeta library. TCRdb analysed the PCR reads with MiXCR anew, one entry per CDR3 protein. Of hundreds of thousands of distinct CDR3 sequences in the sample, 10% to 15% were seen once. The sequence was collected from a male patient younger than 18 who had a stem cell transplant for acute myeloid leukemia, so the T cells may come from the graft donor. The rearrangement uses TRBV12-5 and TRBJ2-1; weak D call: TRBD2 (5 bases). The source material was PBMCs, mostly from graft donor cells, sampled 360 days after TCRalphabeta/CD19-depleted stem cell transplant. The CDR3 sequence is CASAIEGRNEQFF. DNA for the CDR3: TGTGCTAGTGCCATTGAGGGAAGAAATGAGCAGTTCTTC.